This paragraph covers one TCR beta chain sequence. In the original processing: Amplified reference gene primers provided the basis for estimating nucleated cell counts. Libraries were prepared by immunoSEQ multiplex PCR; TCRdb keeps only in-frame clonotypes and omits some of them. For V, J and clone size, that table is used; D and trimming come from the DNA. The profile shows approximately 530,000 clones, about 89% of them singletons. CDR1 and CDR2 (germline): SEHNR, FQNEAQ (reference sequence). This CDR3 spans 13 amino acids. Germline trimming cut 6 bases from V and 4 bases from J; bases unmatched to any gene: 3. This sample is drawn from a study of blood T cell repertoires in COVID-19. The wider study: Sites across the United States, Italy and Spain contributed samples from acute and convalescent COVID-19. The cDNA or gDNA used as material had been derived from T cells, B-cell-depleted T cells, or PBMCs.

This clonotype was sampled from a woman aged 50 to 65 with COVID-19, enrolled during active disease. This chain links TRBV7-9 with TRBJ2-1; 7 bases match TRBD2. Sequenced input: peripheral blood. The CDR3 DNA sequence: TGTGCCAGCAGGGCCGGGGGGTACAATGAGCAGTTCTTC. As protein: CASRAGGYNEQFF.